One sample yielded the 20 T cell receptor beta chains listed below, sequenced in a study of CD8 T cells in ankylosing spondylitis (TCRdb year 2017). General findings and caveats noted by the study authors: A TCR beta motif made up of several highly homologous amino acid variants appeared to be characteristic of blood from ankylosing spondylitis patients.

The library was obtained by 5' RACE. Reads for this sample came from an Illumina HiSeq 2500. TCRdb applied fastp at Q25 and MiXCR to the public reads, then kept only in-frame beta chains. One record per CDR3 amino acid sequence lists the most common genes and DNA. Across this sample there are about 540,000 distinct CDR3 sequences, with about an eighth seen only once. About 6.5% of the sample goes to the ten largest clones. The antigens of these receptors remain unknown. Input material: blood, either unsorted or a sorted T cell fraction (not recorded which). Receptors were obtained from a male donor with ankylosing spondylitis.

Points on this clonotype: This may come from a read error, since a much larger clone is one base off. The rearrangement links TRBV29-1 to TRBJ2-1, with 8 bases fitting TRBD2. Trimming removed 6 bases from V and 10 bases from J; junction bases left unmatched: 8. CDR3 length equals 12 residues. Germline CDR1 and CDR2: SQVTM and ANQGSEA. For the CDR3, the DNA is TGCAGCGTGACAATGACTAGCGCCGAGCAGTTCTTC. Translation: CSVTMTSAEQFF.

This clonotype has more than one count but fewer than ten. The CDR3 region is CSVEDEQGTKAGANVLTF. Here the CDR3 DNA reads TGCAGCGTTGAAGATGAACAGGGGACAAAAGCTGGGGCCAACGTCCTGACTTTC. J is TRBJ2-6 and V is TRBV29-1; TRBD1 matches at 7 bases. V was clipped by 0 bases and J by 2 bases; unmatched bases: 10. CDR1 is SQVTM, CDR2 ANQGSEA, per germline. The length of the CDR3 is 18 residues. The variable domain in full, completed from reference TRBV29-1 and TRBJ2-6, reads SAVISQKPSRDICQRGTSLTIQCQVDSQVTMMFWYRQQPGQSLTLIATANQGSEATYESGFVIDKFPISRPNLTFSTLTVSNMSPEDSSIYLCSVEDEQGTKAGANVLTFGAGSRLTVL.

This clonotype was seen more than once but under ten times. This sequence joins TRBV29-1 and TRBJ2-7, with TRBD2 matching 10 bases. The junction had 9 bases not matched to a gene; V was cut back by 3 bases and J by 4 bases. This CDR3 is 15 amino acids long. Per the germline V gene, CDR1 is SQVTM and CDR2 is ANQGSEA. This chain's CDR3 is CSVEWASGSLYEQYF. The CDR3 DNA sequence: TGCAGCGTTGAGTGGGCTAGCGGGAGTTTGTACGAGCAGTACTTC.

The V call is TRBV13, the J call TRBJ2-2; weak D call: TRBD2 (6 bases). V was clipped by 2 bases and J by 2 bases, with 15 bases between them. CDR3 length equals 17 residues. Germline lookup yields CDR1 PRHDT and CDR2 FYEKMQ (reference sequence). The CDR3 bases are TGTGCCAGCAGCTTACCGAATGGGACTTTTAACACCGGGGAGCTGTTTTTT. Protein product: CASSLPNGTFNTGELFF.

The chain couples TRBV7-9 to TRBJ2-3, with D maybe TRBD1 (6 bases). The CDR3 totals 16 residues. With 1 base removed from V and 4 bases from J, the gap between germline ends came to 15 bases. Germline V gene sequence: CDR1 SEHNR, CDR2 FQNEAQ (reference sequence). For the CDR3, the DNA is TGTGCCAGCAGCTTAGGAGTCGGACAGCATGCAGATACGCAGTATTTT. It codes for CASSLGVGQHADTQYF. Drawing the rest from reference TRBV7-9 and TRBJ2-3, the complete variable domain is DTGVSQNPRHKITKRGQNVTFRCDPISEHNRLYWYRQTLGQGPEFLTYFQNEAQLEKSRLLSDRFSAERPKGSFSTLEIQRTEQGDSAMYLCASSLGVGQHADTQYFGPGTRLTVL.

This clonotype was detected a few times. V and J are TRBV24-1 and TRBJ1-5; D uncertain. This CDR3 has 13 residues. Deletions cut 4 bases from V and 3 bases from J, with 6 bases between. Germline V gene data show CDR1 as KGHDR and CDR2 as SFDVKD. The CDR3 DNA reads TGTGCCACCAGTGAGAACTTCAATCAGCCCCAGCATTTT. Translation: CATSENFNQPQHF.

This clonotype appeared a few times. This chain joins TRBV29-1 and TRBJ1-6; 7 positions match TRBD1. J lost 7 bases, V lost 6 bases, and 6 bases had no gene match. The length of the CDR3 is 13 residues. Germline values: CDR1 SQVTM, CDR2 ANQGSEA. The CDR3: CSVLTGQNSPLHF. CDR3 in DNA: TGCAGCGTGTTGACAGGGCAGAATTCACCCCTCCACTTT.

This clonotype was observed at least ten times. The rearrangement joins TRBV27 to TRBJ2-1; D is uncertain. CDR3 length: 17 residues. Germline lookup yields CDR1 MNHEY and CDR2 SMNVEV (reference sequence). Trimming stripped 7 bases from V and 0 bases from J, with 19 bases between. As DNA, the CDR3 is TGTGCCAGCACGCCTAGTCTGGCCCTCAGCTCCTACAATGAGCAGTTCTTC. This encodes CASTPSLALSSYNEQFF.

This clonotype occurred a few times. The genes are TRBV7-7 and TRBJ2-7, with D perhaps matching TRBD1 or TRBD2 (6 bases each). Trimming took off 5 bases at V and 2 bases at J, with 13 bases between the two ends. Germline CDR1 is SSHAT and CDR2 is FNYEAQ (reference sequence). The length of the CDR3 is 14 residues. CDR3 sequence reads: CASSPQEGAYEQYF. CDR3 nucleotides: TGTGCCAGCAGCCCCCAGGAGGGGGCCTACGAGCAGTACTTC.

The V gene is TRBV2, the J gene TRBJ2-7; D might be TRBD1 or TRBD2, each matching 5 bases. This CDR3 has 14 residues. The germline V gene encodes CDR1 SNHLY and CDR2 FYNNEI. Trimming removed 3 bases from V and 6 bases from J, with 15 bases in between. In DNA form, the CDR3 reads TGTGCCAGCAGTGATGGTCCAGGGACGGGCGAGCAGTACTTC. Translated, it gives CASSDGPGTGEQYF.

J is TRBJ1-2 and V is TRBV20-1, with no clear D. This CDR3 region has 13 residues. In germline, CDR1 is DFQATT, CDR2 SNEGSKA (reference sequence). V dropped 4 bases and J dropped 5 bases, with 14 bases sitting between them. DNA of the CDR3: TGCAGTGCTACCGTTACGCCGGAGTATGGCTACACCTTC. Residues: CSATVTPEYGYTF.

At least ten counts were recorded for this clonotype. J is TRBJ2-5 and V is TRBV24-1; either TRBD1 or TRBD2 may supply D (5 bases each). This CDR3 has 14 residues. The germline CDR1 and CDR2 sequences are KGHDR and SFDVKD. Trimming took 0 bases from V and 4 from J, leaving 8 bases between them. This chain's CDR3 is CATSDLGDGETQYF. As DNA, the CDR3 is TGTGCCACCAGTGATTTGGGGGACGGAGAGACCCAGTACTTC.

This clonotype was observed a handful of times. This chain uses TRBV7-6 with TRBJ2-5; no clear D gene. The germline gives CDR1 SGHVS, CDR2 FNYEAQ. Trimming stripped 5 bases from V and 5 bases from J, with 18 bases between. This CDR3 region has 15 residues. The CDR3 sequence: CASSHGPDLGETQYF. The CDR3, as DNA: TGTGCCAGCAGCCACGGCCCGGACCTTGGGGAGACCCAGTACTTC.

CDR3 nucleotides: TGTGCCAGCAGTAGGCTGGGGCTAGCGGCTCGCGAGCTGTTTTTT. Translation gives CASSRLGLAARELFF. This chain connects TRBV7-2 to TRBJ2-2, with TRBD2 matching over 7 bases. Germline V gives CDR1 SGHTA, CDR2 FQGNSA. V was clipped by 6 bases and J by 11 bases; unmatched bases: 15. CDR3 length equals 15 residues.

This clonotype showed up just a few times. This chain connects TRBV30 to TRBJ1-1; 7 bases map to TRBD1. With 5 bases clipped from V and 7 bases from J, the junction kept 4 bases outside the gene matches. Looked up from germline, CDR1 is GTSNPN and CDR2 is SVGIG (reference sequence). CDR3 size: 11 residues. The CDR3 DNA follows: TGTGCCTGGCAAAGACAGGGTGAAGCTTTCTTT. It codes for CAWQRQGEAFF.

The gene calls are TRBV20-1 and TRBJ1-5, with D unresolved. Deletions cut 6 bases from V and 0 bases from J, with 18 bases between. This CDR3 has 16 residues. Germline V gene sequence: CDR1 DFQATT, CDR2 SNEGSKA (reference sequence). The CDR3 protein is CSAGKGTPISNQPQHF. CDR3 nucleotide sequence: TGCAGTGCCGGAAAGGGTACACCCATTAGCAATCAGCCCCAGCATTTT.

The chain joins TRBV11-2 to TRBJ2-1, with 10 nucleotides matching TRBD2. CDR1 and CDR2 (germline): SGHAT, FQNNGV. The CDR3 spans 15 residues. V shed 5 bases, J shed 4 bases, and the junction held 5 bases outside the gene matches. CDR3 nucleotide sequence: TGTGCCAGCAGCACACTAGCGGGACCTTACAATGAGCAGTTCTTC. It specifies CASSTLAGPYNEQFF. The variable domain in full, with the rest retrieved from reference TRBV11-2 and TRBJ2-1, is EAGVAQSPRYKIIEKRQSVAFWCNPISGHATLYWYQQILGQGPKLLIQFQNNGVVDDSQLPKDRFSAERLKGVDSTLKIQPAKLEDSAVYLCASSTLAGPYNEQFFGPGTRLTVL.

This clonotype was counted between two and nine times. This sequence joins TRBV5-1 and TRBJ2-1; no clear D gene. The V gene's germline CDR1 is SGHRS and CDR2 YFSETQ. Trimming cost V 0 bases and J 4 bases, with 11 bases left between them. CDR3 length: 15 amino acids. CDR3 nucleotides: TGCGCCAGCAGCTTGGGGGCAGTCCAATACAATGAGCAGTTCTTC. Its protein is CASSLGAVQYNEQFF.

The chain links TRBV5-5 to TRBJ1-6, with D perhaps TRBD1 (5 bases). In germline, CDR1 is SGHKS, CDR2 YYEKEE (reference sequence). V lost 3 bases and J lost 8, with 9 bases in between. CDR3 length equals 13 residues. CDR3 coding DNA: TGTGCCAGCAGCTCCTCGGGGGATTCACCCCTCCACTTT. Amino acids: CASSSSGDSPLHF. The variable domain in full, completed from reference TRBV5-5 and TRBJ1-6, reads DAGVTQSPTHLIKTRGQQVTLRCSPISGHKSVSWYQQVLGQGPQFIFQYYEKEERGRGNFPDRFSARQFPNYSSELNVNALLLGDSALYLCASSSSGDSPLHFGNGTRLTVT.

The V and J genes are TRBV2 and TRBJ2-1; no reliable D call. The CDR3 extends over 15 amino acids. In germline, CDR1 is SNHLY, CDR2 FYNNEI. The V and J ends lost 2 bases and 7 bases respectively, with 15 bases between them. As DNA, the CDR3 is TGTGCCAGCAGTGAAAGAACGGCCCTGGGGAATGAGCAGTTCTTC. This encodes CASSERTALGNEQFF.